These T cell receptor beta chains were read from a single sample in a study of CD8 T cells in ankylosing spondylitis. A single record per CDR3 protein comes from TCRdb applying MiXCR to the 5' RACE reads. Here the sample spans roughly 140,000 distinct CDR3 sequences, approximately 48% being singletons. The specimen sequenced was synovial fluid, either unsorted or a sorted T cell fraction (not recorded which). All receptors derive from a male donor with ankylosing spondylitis. CDR3s include the opening cysteine and the closing phenylalanine or tryptophan. A D gene is named only where the DNA matches it firmly. Part of the rows lack a size; the others show once, few, many or a class for expanded clones.

. | TRBJ2-3 | 15 | few | TRBV4-1 | CASSQSPFRTDTQYF | TGCGCCAGCAGCCAGAGCCCCTTCCGCACAGATACGCAGTATTTT
TRBD2 | TRBJ2-1 | 14 | . | TRBV20-1 | CSAAGEWSYNEQFF | TGCAGTGCTGCGGGGGAGTGGTCCTACAATGAGCAGTTCTTC
TRBD2 | TRBJ2-7 | 16 | . | TRBV11-2 | CASSGIRRTSPHGQYF | TGTGCCAGCAGCGGAATAAGGAGGACTAGCCCCCACGGGCAGTACTTC
. | TRBJ2-1 | 15 | many | TRBV4-1 | CASSPGAGVNNEQFF | TGCGCCAGCAGCCCGGGGGCGGGGGTAAACAATGAGCAGTTCTTC
TRBD2 | TRBJ2-1 | 15 | few | TRBV6-2/TRBV6-3 | CASRPLAGDVNEQFF | TGTGCCAGCAGGCCACTAGCGGGAGATGTCAATGAGCAGTTCTTC
TRBD2 | TRBJ2-7 | 17 | few | TRBV4-3 | CASSQDRLAGPIYEQYF | TGCGCCAGCAGCCAAGATAGGCTAGCGGGGCCCATCTACGAGCAGTACTTC
. | TRBJ1-3 | 17 | few | TRBV4-1 | CASSQAWRQSSGNTIYF | TGCGCCAGCAGCCAAGCTTGGAGACAGAGCTCTGGAAACACCATATATTTT
. | TRBJ2-5 | 16 | few | TRBV12-3/TRBV12-4 | CASSFVTGTQPQTQYF | TGTGCCAGCAGCTTCGTAACCGGGACCCAGCCTCAGACCCAGTACTTC
. | TRBJ2-5 | 15 | . | TRBV4-2 | CASSQGGTGPETQYF | TGTGCCAGCAGCCAAGGGGGCACAGGGCCAGAGACCCAGTACTTC
. | TRBJ1-2 | 15 | many | TRBV7-8 | CASSLGEGVYYGYTF | TGTGCCAGCAGCTTAGGGGAGGGGGTATACTATGGCTACACCTTC
TRBD1 | TRBJ2-2 | 16 | . | TRBV19 | CASSIAPGQGVAELFF | TGTGCCAGTAGTATAGCGCCGGGACAGGGGGTTGCGGAGCTGTTTTTT
TRBD2 | TRBJ2-5 | 16 | . | TRBV28 | CASSFPTSGPQETQYF | TGTGCCAGCAGTTTCCCGACTAGCGGCCCCCAAGAGACCCAGTACTTC
. | TRBJ2-1 | 16 | large | TRBV7-8 | CASSLGADSSYNEQFF | TGTGCCAGCAGCTTAGGCGCGGACTCGTCCTACAATGAGCAGTTCTTC
TRBD1 | TRBJ1-1 | 15 | . | TRBV13 | CASSEWTGENTEAFF | TGTGCCAGCAGCGAATGGACAGGGGAGAACACTGAAGCTTTCTTT
TRBD2 | TRBJ2-1 | 15 | once | TRBV15 | CATSKGLAQNNEQFF | TGTGCCACCAGCAAGGGACTAGCGCAAAACAATGAGCAGTTCTTC
. | TRBJ1-1 | 20 | . | TRBV7-6 | CASSLMLTIIPFDMNTEAFF | TGTGCCAGCAGCTTAATGCTTACGATCATTCCCTTTGACATGAACACTGAAGCTTTCTTT
. | TRBJ2-3 | 14 | . | TRBV4-1 | CASSLDSYTDTQYF | TGCGCCAGCAGCCTGGACAGCTACACAGATACGCAGTATTTT
TRBD1 | TRBJ1-6 | 16 | . | TRBV6-2/TRBV6-3 | CASSYSTGTVFSPLHF | TGTGCCAGCAGTTACTCGACGGGGACAGTCTTTTCACCCCTCCACTTT
TRBD1 | TRBJ2-7 | 15 | . | TRBV20-1 | CSAERGTGVPYEQYF | TGCAGTGCTGAGAGGGGGACAGGGGTCCCCTACGAGCAGTACTTC
. | TRBJ1-2 | 14 | many | TRBV4-3 | CASSQERVDYGYTF | TGCGCCAGCAGCCAAGAGCGGGTTGACTATGGCTACACCTTC
TRBD2 | TRBJ2-2 | 14 | . | TRBV20-1 | CSASGRTNTGELFF | TGCAGTGCTAGCGGGAGGACGAACACCGGGGAGCTGTTTTTT
. | TRBJ2-3 | 17 | . | TRBV3-1 | CASSQSRLAALPDTQYF | TGTGCCAGCAGCCAATCCCGATTGGCGGCCCTACCAGATACGCAGTATTTT
. | TRBJ1-1 | 15 | few | TRBV4-2 | CASSQDGTGNTEAFF | TGTGCCAGCAGCCAAGACGGGACGGGGAACACTGAAGCTTTCTTT
. | TRBJ1-1 | 15 | few | TRBV5-1 | CASSLRRRDKNEAFF | TGCGCCAGCAGCTTGAGGCGGCGGGACAAGAATGAAGCTTTCTTT
TRBD2 | TRBJ2-1 | 17 | . | TRBV12-3/TRBV12-4 | CASSLGLAGSSYNEQFF | TGTGCCAGCAGCTTGGGACTAGCGGGGAGCTCCTACAATGAGCAGTTCTTC
. | TRBJ2-7 | 10 | few | TRBV12-3/TRBV12-4 | CASRGDEQYF | TGTGCCAGCAGGGGGGACGAGCAGTACTTC
. | TRBJ2-1 | 14 | many | TRBV4-1 | CASSQDQGRDEQFF | TGCGCCAGCAGCCAAGATCAGGGAAGAGATGAGCAGTTCTTC
TRBD1 | TRBJ1-5 | 17 | . | TRBV4-1 | CASSQAGTGLGNQPQHF | TGCGCCAGCAGCCAAGCCGGGACAGGGTTGGGGAATCAGCCCCAGCATTTT
. | TRBJ2-1 | 15 | . | TRBV10-3 | CAISNRQVLDNEQFF | TGTGCCATCAGCAACAGGCAAGTTTTAGACAATGAGCAGTTCTTC
TRBD1 | TRBJ2-7 | 15 | . | TRBV15 | CATSTGQGNPYEQYF | TGTGCCACCAGCACGGGACAGGGGAATCCCTACGAGCAGTACTTC
TRBD2 | TRBJ2-5 | 12 | once | TRBV5-1 | CASRLAQETQYF | TGCGCCAGCAGACTAGCGCAAGAGACCCAGTACTTC
TRBD1 | TRBJ2-1 | 14 | . | TRBV7-9 | CASSPRDSYNEQFF | TGTGCCAGCAGCCCCCGGGACAGCTACAATGAGCAGTTCTTC
. | TRBJ1-2 | 15 | . | TRBV16 | CASSQTGESNYGYTF | TGTGCCAGCAGCCAAACGGGGGAGTCTAACTATGGCTACACCTTC
TRBD2 | TRBJ2-1 | 19 | . | TRBV11-1 | CASSSPLTILAGNFNEQFF | TGTGCCAGCAGCTCCCCATTAACTATACTAGCGGGAAACTTTAATGAGCAGTTCTTC
TRBD1 | TRBJ2-7 | 16 | . | TRBV25-1 | CASSGRTGRLTYEQYF | TGTGCCAGCAGTGGACGGACAGGCCGGTTAACCTACGAGCAGTACTTC
. | TRBJ2-2 | 15 | few | TRBV12-3/TRBV12-4 | CASRAAGFWTGELFF | TGTGCCAGCAGGGCAGCTGGGTTTTGGACCGGGGAGCTGTTTTTT
. | TRBJ2-7 | 15 | . | TRBV5-4 | CASSWGEAQSYEQYF | TGTGCCAGCAGCTGGGGAGAGGCCCAAAGTTACGAGCAGTACTTC
TRBD2 | TRBJ2-2 | 13 | . | TRBV6-4 | CASSSGSTGELFF | TGTGCCAGCAGTAGCGGGAGCACCGGGGAGCTGTTTTTT
. | TRBJ1-4 | 12 | few | TRBV14 | CASSQDNEKLFF | TGTGCCAGCAGCCAAGATAATGAAAAACTGTTTTTT
. | TRBJ2-3 | 21 | . | TRBV4-1 | CASSQARSFTWGSSPGMTQYF | TGCGCCAGCAGCCAAGCGAGGTCCTTCACTTGGGGTTCATCACCAGGTATGACGCAGTATTTT
TRBD2 | TRBJ2-3 | 16 | few | TRBV27 | CASSPTTSTYTDTQYF | TGTGCCAGCAGCCCCACGACTAGCACCTACACAGATACGCAGTATTTT
. | TRBJ2-5 | 14 | once | TRBV6-1 | CASSEKSVGETQYF | TGTGCCAGCAGTGAAAAGAGTGTAGGAGAGACCCAGTACTTC
. | TRBJ2-2 | 14 | few | TRBV2 | CATPGHANTGELFF | TGTGCCACACCGGGACACGCGAACACCGGGGAGCTGTTTTTT
TRBD1 | TRBJ2-5 | 15 | . | TRBV12-3/TRBV12-4 | CASSPGTGDQETQYF | TGTGCCAGCAGTCCCGGGACAGGGGACCAAGAGACCCAGTACTTC
. | TRBJ2-7 | 12 | . | TRBV7-3 | CASSPGWIEQYF | TGTGCCAGCAGCCCAGGCTGGATAGAGCAGTACTTC
. | TRBJ2-7 | 16 | many | TRBV4-3 | CASSQGTGFSSYEQYF | TGCGCCAGCAGCCAAGGAACCGGGTTCAGCTCCTACGAGCAGTACTTC
TRBD2 | TRBJ2-1 | 14 | . | TRBV29-1 | CSVEGAGGIDEQFF | TGCAGCGTTGAGGGAGCGGGAGGTATTGATGAGCAGTTCTTC
. | TRBJ2-1 | 14 | . | TRBV19 | CASSVTSSYNEQFF | TGTGCCAGTAGTGTGACTAGTTCCTACAATGAGCAGTTCTTC
. | TRBJ2-7 | 13 | . | TRBV6-1 | CASRPAPLYEQYF | TGTGCCAGCAGGCCCGCCCCACTTTACGAGCAGTACTTC
TRBD1 | TRBJ1-1 | 16 | . | TRBV2 | CASSEGRGPLNTEAFF | TGTGCCAGCAGTGAGGGCAGGGGGCCTCTGAACACTGAAGCTTTCTTT
. | TRBJ2-1 | 14 | . | TRBV5-1 | CASSPGSPPDEQFF | TGCGCCAGCAGCCCGGGGTCCCCTCCGGATGAGCAGTTCTTC
TRBD2 | TRBJ2-2 | 20 | . | TRBV14 | CASSPLAGVPSILNTGELFF | TGTGCCAGCAGCCCCCTGGCGGGAGTGCCGAGTATTCTAAACACCGGGGAGCTGTTTTTT
TRBD1 | TRBJ1-1 | 14 | . | TRBV7-6 | CASSLGDRVPEAFF | TGTGCCAGCAGCTTAGGGGACAGGGTCCCTGAAGCTTTCTTT
TRBD2 | TRBJ2-7 | 12 | many | TRBV11-2 | CASSFAGGKQYF | TGTGCCAGCAGCTTTGCGGGAGGGAAGCAGTACTTC
. | TRBJ1-5 | 15 | . | TRBV20-1 | CSATRSPNTNQPQHF | TGCAGTGCGACCCGGAGCCCTAATACCAATCAGCCCCAGCATTTT
. | TRBJ1-4 | 15 | . | TRBV15 | CATSRVGGPNEKLFF | TGTGCCACCAGCAGGGTGGGGGGACCTAATGAAAAACTGTTTTTT
. | TRBJ1-2 | 18 | once | TRBV15 | CATSRDPFGPAADYGYTF | TGTGCCACCAGCAGAGACCCATTTGGCCCTGCGGCAGACTATGGCTACACCTTC
. | TRBJ2-7 | 13 | . | TRBV27 | CASSGAFSYEQYF | TGTGCCAGCAGCGGCGCCTTCTCCTACGAGCAGTACTTC
. | TRBJ2-3 | 12 | . | TRBV6-5 | CASSYPGDTQYF | TGTGCCAGCAGTTACCCCGGAGATACGCAGTATTTT